The 25 T cell receptor beta chains reported below all come from one sample, sequenced in a study of Ad26.COV2.S vaccination and SARS-CoV-2 variants. Treatment given: roughly 20 received Ad26.COV2.S at low or high dose, single or two shots; about 5 received placebo; per-sample allocation not given. The samples date from day 63 after the first vaccine or placebo injection. Data came from immunoSEQ multiplex PCR; TCRdb stores just in-frame clones and leaves some out. Of 440,000 or so clones in the sample, roughly 87% were seen once. The sequenced sample was peripheral blood, obtained in a trial of Ad26.COV2.S vaccine versus placebo. Every receptor here comes from a person between 18 and 65 years old who received the Ad26.COV2.S COVID-19 vaccine or a placebo.

The chain carries TRBV25-1 and TRBJ2-5; D unresolved. The CDR3 has 16 residues. V was clipped by 6 bases and J by 2 bases, with 19 bases between them. Germline CDR1 reads MGHDK; CDR2 reads SYGVNS. The CDR3, as DNA: TGTGCCAGCAGCCTCCTCTCCCCGTTGGGGCAAGAGACCCAGTACTTC. Amino acid sequence: CASSLLSPLGQETQYF.

The J gene is TRBJ2-1, the V gene TRBV25-1; tentative D call: TRBD1 (6 bases). Germline values: CDR1 MGHDK, CDR2 SYGVNS. This CDR3 has 15 amino acids. V shed 2 bases and J shed 7 bases, with 15 bases lying between them. Written as DNA, the CDR3 is TGTGCCAGCAGTGAACCCTTCAGGGGAAGGAATGAGCAGTTCTTC. This translates into CASSEPFRGRNEQFF.

V usage is TRBV6-5 and J usage is TRBJ1-5, with D unresolved. Per the germline V gene, CDR1 is MNHEY and CDR2 is SVGAGI. The CDR3 sequence is 12 residues long. V was shortened by 11 bases and J by 4 bases, with 12 bases between the two germline ends. The CDR3 DNA follows: TGTGCCGCGGGTATACCTAATCAGCCCCAGCATTTT. Translated, it gives CAAGIPNQPQHF.

The genes are TRBV7-3 and TRBJ2-3; D unresolved. The length of the CDR3 is 14 residues. The V gene's germline CDR1 is SGHTA and CDR2 FQGTGA. V was clipped by 1 base and J by 2 bases, with 7 bases between them. The CDR3 sequence: CASSLNRLTDTQYF. The CDR3 nucleotides read TGTGCCAGCAGCTTAAACCGCCTCACAGATACGCAGTATTTT.

This chain's CDR3 is CASSEALVGGTGAREQYF. In nucleotides, the CDR3 is TGTGCCAGCAGTGAAGCGCTTGTAGGTGGGACAGGGGCACGCGAGCAGTACTTC. The V and J genes are TRBV2 and TRBJ2-7; 10 nucleotides line up with TRBD1. The germline gives CDR1 SNHLY, CDR2 FYNNEI. CDR3 size: 18 residues. With V trimmed by 0 bases and J by 6 bases, 14 bases remained unmatched.

The chain couples TRBV6-4 to TRBJ2-6, with D possibly being TRBD2 (5 bases). V lost 3 bases to trimming and J lost 2 bases, with 17 bases between them. CDR1 and CDR2 from the germline V gene are MRHNA and SNTAGT. The CDR3 is 18 amino acids. This CDR3 reads CASSERASSTAGANVLTF. The DNA of the CDR3 is TGTGCCAGCAGTGAGAGGGCTTCTAGTACAGCTGGGGCCAACGTCCTGACTTTC.

This chain links TRBV5-1 with TRBJ2-5, with 8 bases matching TRBD2. The germline V gene has CDR1 SGHRS and CDR2 YFSETQ. Germline trimming cut 5 bases from V and 1 base from J; bases unmatched to any gene: 16. This CDR3 has 18 amino acids. CDR3 in amino acids: CASSRLKIGTSAQETQYF. The CDR3 coding sequence is TGCGCCAGCAGTCGACTTAAGATCGGGACTAGTGCCCAAGAGACCCAGTACTTC.

The V gene is TRBV7-9, the J gene TRBJ2-1; TRBD2 matches 8 bases. V shed 5 bases, J shed 4 bases, and the junction held 7 bases outside the gene matches. Germline CDR1 SEHNR, CDR2 FQNEAQ (reference sequence). CDR3 size: 15 residues. CDR3 amino acids: CASSHTSGAYNEQFF. The CDR3 bases are TGTGCCAGCAGCCATACTAGCGGAGCTTACAATGAGCAGTTCTTC.

V is TRBV9 and J is TRBJ1-5; D call uncertain. V lost 3 bases and J lost 9, with 16 bases in between. The germline CDR1 and CDR2 sequences are SGDLS and YYNGEE. This CDR3 contains 14 residues. CDR3 in amino acids: CASSASSPVWPQHF. The CDR3 nucleotides read TGTGCCAGCAGCGCCTCCTCACCGGTTTGGCCCCAGCATTTT.

The chain has TRBV28 and TRBJ1-1; D is unclear. CDR1 is MDHEN, CDR2 SYDVKM, per germline. Trimming pared 5 bases from V and 5 bases from J, leaving 12 bases between. The CDR3 is 13 amino acids. The CDR3 bases are TGTGCCAGCAGTACCATGCGGGTGACTGAAGCTTTCTTT. Its translation: CASSTMRVTEAFF.

The V call is TRBV5-4, the J call TRBJ2-6, with D uncertain. V was clipped by 1 base and J by 2 bases, with 22 bases between them. This CDR3 has 20 residues. The germline CDR1 and CDR2 sequences are SGHNT and YYREEE (reference sequence). The CDR3 region has the DNA TGTGCCAGCAGCTTGTGGTTTCGGCCAGGAGCCACGACTGGGGCCAACGTCCTGACTTTC. Amino acids: CASSLWFRPGATTGANVLTF.

The gene calls are TRBV11-2 and TRBJ2-4, with D possibly being TRBD1 or TRBD2 (5 bases each). There are 14 residues in the CDR3. Germline CDR1 SGHAT, CDR2 FQNNGV. Trimming took off 4 bases at V and 6 bases at J, with 13 bases between the two ends. The CDR3 sequence: CASSSAGQGNIQYF. DNA for the CDR3: TGTGCCAGCAGCTCGGCGGGCCAGGGAAACATTCAGTACTTC.

This clone has just one count. The chain employs TRBV6-8 and TRBJ2-1, with 15 nucleotides matching TRBD2. V shed 7 bases and J 6 bases; nucleotides not matched to a gene: 10. The CDR3 runs 17 residues. Germline V gene sequence: CDR1 MNHGY, CDR2 SAAAGT. As DNA, the CDR3 is TGTGCCAGCAACCAAGGGACTAGCGGGAGGACGCCCAATGAGCAGTTCTTC. This gives the protein CASNQGTSGRTPNEQFF.

With regard to this clone: The same CDR3 arises from other DNA sequences in this sample as well. The chain carries TRBV28 and TRBJ1-2, with 8 positions matching TRBD1. This CDR3 is built from 13 residues. The V and J ends lost 3 bases and 5 bases, in that order; junction bases with no gene match: 2. Germline V gives CDR1 MDHEN, CDR2 SYDVKM. The CDR3, as DNA: TGTGCCAGCAGTTTTGGACAGGGATATGGCTACACCTTC. Its protein is CASSFGQGYGYTF.

V gene TRBV9 combines with J gene TRBJ1-1, with D unclear. From germline, CDR1 is SGDLS and CDR2 YYNGEE. The germline V and J ends were trimmed by 2 bases and 1 base, with 6 bases remaining between them. CDR3 length: 13 residues. DNA for the CDR3: TGTGCCAGCAGCGTTTTCGGGAACACTGAAGCTTTCTTT. It yields the protein CASSVFGNTEAFF.

In nucleotides, the CDR3 is TGTGCCAGCAGCTTCCGGCAGGGCCAGACCCAGTACTTC. Translating it yields CASSFRQGQTQYF. This chain connects TRBV7-2 to TRBJ2-5; weak D call: TRBD1 (5 bases). Trimming removed 3 bases from V and 6 bases from J, with 11 bases in between. Germline values: CDR1 SGHTA, CDR2 FQGNSA. The CDR3 sequence is 13 residues long.

The V call is TRBV2, the J call TRBJ1-5, with D unresolved. Trimming pared 6 bases from V and 0 bases from J, leaving 9 bases between. The CDR3 spans 14 residues. CDR1 is SNHLY and CDR2 is FYNNEI in the germline V gene. CDR3 sequence reads: CASSTSNSNQPQHF. The CDR3 nucleotides are TGTGCCAGCAGCACTTCGAATAGCAATCAGCCCCAGCATTTT.

V gene TRBV28 combines with J gene TRBJ2-4; D not resolved. This CDR3 has 16 residues. The germline V and J ends were trimmed by 6 bases and 3 bases, with 18 bases remaining between them. Germline loops: CDR1 MDHEN, CDR2 SYDVKM. CDR3 loop: CASSLGLGFSKNIQYF. The CDR3 region has the DNA TGTGCCAGCAGCCTAGGGTTGGGTTTCAGCAAAAACATTCAGTACTTC.

This chain links TRBV18 with TRBJ1-4; D not resolved. V was clipped by 2 bases and J by 5 bases, with 6 bases between them. The CDR3 has 13 residues. Germline V gene lookup returns CDR1 KGHSH and CDR2 LQKENI. CDR3: CASSPGINEKLFF. For the CDR3, the DNA is TGTGCCAGCTCACCAGGGATAAATGAAAAACTGTTTTTT.

V gene TRBV27 combines with J gene TRBJ2-7; TRBD1 matches at 7 bases. Germline V gene data show CDR1 as MNHEY and CDR2 as SMNVEV (reference sequence). The CDR3 consists of 13 residues. The junction had 4 bases not matched to a gene; V was cut back by 5 bases and J by 3 bases. The CDR3 DNA follows: TGTGCCAGCAGTATCGGGACAGACTACGAGCAGTACTTC. Its protein product is CASSIGTDYEQYF.

The CDR3 DNA follows: TGTGCCAGCAGCTTAGACACCACTGTGGAAAACGAGCAGTACTTC. It yields the protein CASSLDTTVENEQYF. This chain connects TRBV6-5 to TRBJ2-7; D gene ambiguous. This CDR3 comprises 15 residues. V gave up 6 bases and J gave up 5 bases, with 20 bases separating them. The germline gives CDR1 MNHEY, CDR2 SVGAGI.

The V and J genes are TRBV13 and TRBJ1-1, with 7 bases that match TRBD1. With 5 bases clipped from V and 8 bases from J, the junction kept 5 bases outside the gene matches. This CDR3 spans 12 amino acids. The germline V gene has CDR1 PRHDT and CDR2 FYEKMQ (reference sequence). The CDR3 is CASSPTGVEAFF. The CDR3 DNA is TGTGCCAGCAGCCCTACAGGGGTAGAAGCTTTCTTT.

J is TRBJ2-3 and V is TRBV4-1; 8 bases match TRBD1. The CDR3 runs to 15 residues. Germline V lookup: CDR1 MGHRA, CDR2 YSYEKL. The V and J ends lost 4 bases and 6 bases, in that order; junction bases with no gene match: 9. The chain's CDR3 is CASSLDRVSLDTQYF. CDR3 sequence (DNA): TGCGCCAGCAGCCTGGACAGGGTTTCTCTGGATACGCAGTATTTT.

The chain recombines TRBV5-1 with TRBJ2-7; TRBD1 agrees at 8 bases. With V trimmed by 5 bases and J by 7 bases, 5 bases remained unmatched. Per the germline V gene, CDR1 is SGHRS and CDR2 is YFSETQ. This CDR3 spans 12 amino acids. CDR3 nucleotide sequence: TGCGCCAGCAGTGGCAGGGGGCAAGAGCAGTACTTC. Translation: CASSGRGQEQYF.

The V call is TRBV9, the J call TRBJ2-1, with TRBD1 matching 8 bases. Germline CDR1 is SGDLS and CDR2 is YYNGEE. The ends lost 0 bases at V and 3 bases at J; junction bases unmatched: 2. The CDR3 is 15 amino acids. CDR3 protein: CASSVVTGGYNEQFF. In DNA form, the CDR3 reads TGTGCCAGCAGCGTAGTAACAGGGGGCTACAATGAGCAGTTCTTC.